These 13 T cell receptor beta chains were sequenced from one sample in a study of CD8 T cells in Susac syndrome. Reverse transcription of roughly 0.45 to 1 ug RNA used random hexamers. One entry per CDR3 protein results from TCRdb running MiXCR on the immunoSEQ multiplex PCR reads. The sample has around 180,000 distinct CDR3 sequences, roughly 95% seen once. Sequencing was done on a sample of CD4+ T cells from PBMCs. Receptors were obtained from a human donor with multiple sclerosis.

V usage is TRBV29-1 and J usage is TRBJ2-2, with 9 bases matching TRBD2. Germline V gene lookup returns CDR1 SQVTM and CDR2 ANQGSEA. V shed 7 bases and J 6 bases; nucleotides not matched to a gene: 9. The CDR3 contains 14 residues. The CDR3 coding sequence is TGCAGCGCGGGGCCACTAGCGGGCCCCGGGGAGCTGTTTTTT. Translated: CSAGPLAGPGELFF.

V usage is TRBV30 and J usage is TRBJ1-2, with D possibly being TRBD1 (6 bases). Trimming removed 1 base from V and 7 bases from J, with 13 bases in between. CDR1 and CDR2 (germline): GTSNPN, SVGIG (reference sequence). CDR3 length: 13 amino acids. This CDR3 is CAWSGQGSSGYTF. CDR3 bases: TGTGCCTGGAGTGGCCAGGGGTCAAGTGGCTACACCTTC.

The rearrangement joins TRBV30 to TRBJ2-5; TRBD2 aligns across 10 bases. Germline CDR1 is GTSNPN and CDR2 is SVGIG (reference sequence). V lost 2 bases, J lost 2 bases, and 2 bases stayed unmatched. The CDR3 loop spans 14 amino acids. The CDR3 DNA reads TGTGCCTGGAGTAGAGCGGGGGGGCAAGAGACCCAGTACTTC. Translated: CAWSRAGGQETQYF.

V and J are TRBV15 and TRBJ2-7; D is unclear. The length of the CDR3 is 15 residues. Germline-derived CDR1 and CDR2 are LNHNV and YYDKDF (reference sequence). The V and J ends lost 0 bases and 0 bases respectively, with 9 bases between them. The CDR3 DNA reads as TGTGCCACCAGCAGAGATCAGCCGTCCTCCTACGAGCAGTACTTC. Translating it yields CATSRDQPSSYEQYF. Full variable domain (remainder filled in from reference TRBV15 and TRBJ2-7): DAMVIQNPRYQVTQFGKPVTLSCSQTLNHNVMYWYQQKSSQAPKLLFHYYDKDFNNEADTPDNFQSRRPNTSFCFLDIRSPGLGDTAMYLCATSRDQPSSYEQYFGPGTRLTVT.

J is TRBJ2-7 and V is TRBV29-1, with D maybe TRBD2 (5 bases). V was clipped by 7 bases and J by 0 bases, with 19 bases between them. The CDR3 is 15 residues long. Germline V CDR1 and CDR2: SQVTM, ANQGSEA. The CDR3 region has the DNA TGCAGCGCCCTAGCCCGAGGGCGGCGCTCCTACGAGCAGTACTTC. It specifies CSALARGRRSYEQYF.

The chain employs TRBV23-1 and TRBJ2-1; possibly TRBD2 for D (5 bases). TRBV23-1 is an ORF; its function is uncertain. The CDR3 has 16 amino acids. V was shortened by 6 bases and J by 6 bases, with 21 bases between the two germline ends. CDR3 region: CASRAPRARGLNEQFF. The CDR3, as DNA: TGCGCCAGCAGGGCTCCTCGGGCCCGGGGTCTCAATGAGCAGTTCTTC.

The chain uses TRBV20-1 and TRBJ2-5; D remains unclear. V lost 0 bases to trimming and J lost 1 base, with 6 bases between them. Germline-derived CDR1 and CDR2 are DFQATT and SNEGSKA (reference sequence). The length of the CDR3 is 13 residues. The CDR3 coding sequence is TGCAGTGCTAGAGATCGGACCCAAGAGACCCAGTACTTC. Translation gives CSARDRTQETQYF.

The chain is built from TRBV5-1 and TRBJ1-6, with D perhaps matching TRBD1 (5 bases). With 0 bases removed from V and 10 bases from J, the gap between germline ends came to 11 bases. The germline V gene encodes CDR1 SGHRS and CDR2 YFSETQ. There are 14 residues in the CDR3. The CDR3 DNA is TGCGCCAGCAGCTTGGAGAGGGGTGAATCACCCCTCCACTTT. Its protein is CASSLERGESPLHF.

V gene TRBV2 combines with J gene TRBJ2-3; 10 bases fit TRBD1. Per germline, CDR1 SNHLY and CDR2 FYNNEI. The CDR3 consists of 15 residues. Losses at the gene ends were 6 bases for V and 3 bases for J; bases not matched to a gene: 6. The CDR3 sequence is CASSEDRGNTDTQYF. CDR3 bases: TGTGCCAGCAGCGAGGACAGGGGGAATACAGATACGCAGTATTTT.

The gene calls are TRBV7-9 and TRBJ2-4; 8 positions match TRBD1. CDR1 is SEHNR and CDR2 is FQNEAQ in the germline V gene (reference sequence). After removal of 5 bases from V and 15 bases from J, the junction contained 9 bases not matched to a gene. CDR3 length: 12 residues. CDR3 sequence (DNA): TGTGCCAGCAGCATATCAGGGGGCGTGTGGTACTTC. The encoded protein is CASSISGGVWYF.

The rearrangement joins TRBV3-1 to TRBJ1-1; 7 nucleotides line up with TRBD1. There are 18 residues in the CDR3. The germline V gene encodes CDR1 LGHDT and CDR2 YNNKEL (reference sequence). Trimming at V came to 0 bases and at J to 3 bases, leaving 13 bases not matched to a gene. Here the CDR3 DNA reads TGTGCCAGCAGCCAAGATTTTCCGGACAGGAATCTAGACACTGAAGCTTTCTTT. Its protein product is CASSQDFPDRNLDTEAFF.

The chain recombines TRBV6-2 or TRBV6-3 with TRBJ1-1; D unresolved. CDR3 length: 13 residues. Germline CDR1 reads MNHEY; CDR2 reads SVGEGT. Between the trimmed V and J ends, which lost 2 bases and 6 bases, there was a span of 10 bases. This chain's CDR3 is CASSYPYLAEAFF. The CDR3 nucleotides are TGTGCCAGCAGTTACCCGTACTTAGCTGAAGCTTTCTTT.

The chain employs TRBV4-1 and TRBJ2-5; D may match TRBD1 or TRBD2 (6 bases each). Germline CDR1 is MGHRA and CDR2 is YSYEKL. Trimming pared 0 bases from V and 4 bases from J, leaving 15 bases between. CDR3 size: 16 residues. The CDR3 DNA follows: TGCGCCAGCAGCCAAGACACGGGGGCAGGTGGAGAGACCCAGTACTTC. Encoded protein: CASSQDTGAGGETQYF.